This TCR beta chain was obtained from a study of T cells in Graves' hyperthyroidism and ophthalmopathy. This clonotype was counted only a few times. Germline V CDR1 and CDR2: KGHDR, SFDVKD. The V gene lost 6 bases and the J gene lost 8 bases, with 15 bases spanning the gap. CDR3 length equals 13 residues. Authors of the study amplified TCR beta CDR3 regions from RNA transcripts. In the first-round RT-PCR of the TCR CDR3, the HTBI primer set was used. TCRdb analysed the multiplex PCR reads with MiXCR anew, one entry per CDR3 protein. The repertoire holds over 400,000 distinct CDR3 sequences, with 14% to 15% as singletons.

This sequence originates from a man between 18 and 29 years old with Graves' ophthalmopathy. The sequenced sample was blood. The chain combines TRBV24-1 with TRBJ1-2; D is ambiguous. CDR3 in amino acids: CATSPGGGWGYTF. In nucleotides, the CDR3 is TGTGCCACCAGTCCAGGAGGAGGTTGGGGCTACACCTTC.